Below are 22 T cell receptor beta chains sequenced from a single sample in a study of CD8+ T cells in alopecia areata. Following extraction, RNA underwent reverse transcription to cDNA, which served as the sequencing template. TCRdb's table, derived via immunoSEQ multiplex PCR, lists solely in-frame clones and lacks some. The sample was found to contain over 100,000 clones, and every one recurs. Source material: lesional skin. These receptors were obtained from a C3H/HeJ mouse with alopecia areata. The mice in this strain carry MHC haplotype H2-k.

About this clone: Genes here carry mouse names. The CDR3 end falls 4 residues outside the read, so it is completed with the germline J gene. The chain has TRBV19 and TRBJ1-4, with 11 positions matching TRBD1. Germline CDR1 is FNHDT and CDR2 is SITEND (reference sequence). Trimming removed 2 bases from V and 3 bases from J; junction bases left unmatched: 6. The CDR3 totals 17 residues. The CDR3 loop is CASSMGQGGLPNERLFF. The part of the CDR3 DNA that was read is TGTGCCAGCAGTATGGGACAGGGGGGCCTTCCCAACGAA.

Of note for this clone: Translating the DNA gives a protein that differs from the TCRdb entry at residue 11; the protein shown here is that DNA translation. Genes here carry mouse names. The read ends 3 residues early relative to the CDR3; the germline J gene fills the gap. The chain recombines TRBV13-3 with TRBJ1-3, with a tentative D call TRBD1 (5 bases). The CDR3 is 14 residues long. Per germline, CDR1 NNHDY and CDR2 SYVADS. The part of the CDR3 DNA that was read is TGTGCCAGCAGTGATCCCGGGGAGAGGGGAACG. Its translation is CASSDPGERGT. In full, the CDR3 is CASSDPGERGTLYF.

This clone has more than one count but fewer than ten. Mouse gene names and germline throughout. Read sequence stops 4 residues before the CDR3 end, and the germline J gene provides the missing end. The genes are TRBV13-3 and TRBJ2-3; D perhaps matches TRBD1 (5 bases). The CDR3 is 17 residues long. Trimming took off 0 bases at V and 1 base at J, with 15 bases between the two ends. The germline V gene has CDR1 NNHDY and CDR2 SYVADS. The CDR3 protein is CASSDARLRVGAETLYF. The sequenced part of the CDR3 DNA is TGTGCCAGCAGTGATGCAAGGCTCAGGGTTGGTGCAGAA.

This clone has at least ten counts. Gene names follow the mouse nomenclature. The DNA ends 4 residues before the CDR3 does, and the rest of the CDR3 is filled in from the germline J gene. The chain uses TRBV16 and TRBJ1-2; 9 bases are shared with TRBD1. Germline assignment: CDR1 SGHSA and CDR2 FRNQAP. Unmatched junction bases numbered 1, after V lost 5 bases and J lost 3 bases. This CDR3 spans 13 amino acids. The CDR3 spells CASSRDRDSDYTF. The CDR3 bases that were read are TGTGCAAGCAGCCGGGACAGGGACTCC.

Note on this clone: The gene names given are mouse names. The read gets to within 4 residues of the CDR3 end, and the germline J gene fills in the rest. V and J are TRBV16 and TRBJ2-3; 8 bases agree with TRBD2. The CDR3 runs 16 residues. In germline, CDR1 is SGHSA, CDR2 FRNQAP. Losses at the gene ends were 0 bases for V and 0 bases for J; bases not matched to a gene: 2. CDR3 in amino acids: CASSLDTGGSAETLYF. CDR3 bases read: TGTGCAAGCAGCTTAGATACTGGGGGTAGTGCAGAA. Drawing the rest from reference TRBV16 and TRBJ2-3, the complete variable domain is NAGVIQTPRHKVTGKGQEATLWCEPISGHSAVFWYRQTIVQGLEFLTYFRNQAPIDDSGMPKERFSAQMPNQSHSTLKIQSTQPQDSAVYLCASSLDTGGSAETLYFGSGTRLTVL.

This clone was found many times. Mouse gene names and germline throughout. The read ends 4 residues shy of where the CDR3 ends; the end is completed using the germline J gene. V gene TRBV13-3 combines with J gene TRBJ2-1; 8 nucleotides match TRBD2. CDR1 NNHDY and CDR2 SYVADS come from the germline V gene. This CDR3 has 16 residues. V gave up 1 base and J gave up 1 base; unmatched junction bases: 4. CDR3 protein: CASSDTWGANYAEQFF. The sequenced CDR3 bases are TGTGCCAGCAGTGATACCTGGGGGGCAAACTATGCT.

On this clone itself: Genes and germline come from the mouse. The read gets to within 4 residues of the CDR3 end, and the germline J gene fills in the rest. The chain links TRBV13-3 to TRBJ1-1; D is unresolved. The CDR3 runs to 12 residues. Per the germline V gene, CDR1 is NNHDY and CDR2 is SYVADS. V dropped 7 bases and J dropped 3 bases, with 10 bases sitting between them. The chain's CDR3 is CASGTTDTEVFF. The covered CDR3 bases are TGTGCCAGCGGAACTACAGACACA.

This clone turned up a few times. Genes and germline come from the mouse. The read is 4 residues too short to cover the CDR3 end, so that end is filled in from the germline J gene. J is TRBJ1-4 and V is TRBV13-3; 7 bases are a match to TRBD1. Germline-derived CDR1 and CDR2 are NNHDY and SYVADS. The CDR3 covers 13 residues. The CDR3 DNA, read in part, is TGTGCCAGCAGTTTACAGGGGAGCGAA. Residues: CASSLQGSE. The whole CDR3 protein is CASSLQGSERLFF.

This clone occurred a few times. Mouse germline and gene names are used. The missing CDR3 end, 4 residues past where the read stops, is filled in from the germline J gene. The V call is TRBV19, the J call TRBJ2-3; 9 positions agree with TRBD2. Germline CDR1 reads FNHDT; CDR2 reads SITEND (reference sequence). The CDR3 totals 14 residues. V gave up 9 bases and J gave up 0 bases; unmatched junction bases: 5. The covered CDR3 bases are TGTGCCACCAGAGGACTGGGGAGTGCAGAA. It translates to CATRGLGSAE. The CDR3 in full is CATRGLGSAETLYF.

A remark on this clone: Gene names are mouse gene names. The read comes to an end 4 residues before the CDR3 does, leaving the germline J gene to fill in the end. This chain links TRBV1 with TRBJ2-7; no clear D gene. Germline values: CDR1 NSQYPW, CDR2 LRSPGD (reference sequence). The CDR3 loop spans 15 amino acids. CDR3 amino acids: CTCSADTQKSYEQYF. The CDR3 DNA, read in part, is TGCACCTGCAGTGCAGATACCCAGAAATCATAT.

The sample holds a few counts of this clone. Mouse gene names and germline throughout. The sequence runs out 4 residues before the end of the CDR3; the remainder is reconstructed from the germline J gene. This chain joins TRBV13-3 and TRBJ2-7; D unresolved. This CDR3 is 11 amino acids long. In germline, CDR1 is NNHDY, CDR2 SYVADS. The CDR3 here is CASSLTNEQYF. The part of the CDR3 DNA that was read is TGTGCCAGCAGTCTGACAAAT.

The sample holds many counts of this clone. All gene names here are mouse names. The read is 4 residues too short to cover the CDR3 end, so that end is filled in from the germline J gene. V gene TRBV19 combines with J gene TRBJ2-7, with TRBD1 identical over 7 bases. Germline V lookup: CDR1 FNHDT, CDR2 SITEND (reference sequence). CDR3 length equals 13 residues. The CDR3 sequence is CASTPTGLYEQYF. Incomplete CDR3 DNA: TGTGCCAGCACCCCGACAGGGTTATAT.

The sample holds a few counts of this clone. At residue 13, TCRdb's protein disagrees with the DNA translation; the protein shown here derives from the DNA. Gene names follow the mouse nomenclature. Read data end 3 residues before the CDR3 end; the end is taken from the germline J gene. The gene calls are TRBV13-3 and TRBJ1-3, with D tentatively TRBD1 (6 bases). V shed 4 bases and J shed 0 bases, with 14 bases lying between them. The germline V gene has CDR1 NNHDY and CDR2 SYVADS. The CDR3 consists of 16 residues. CDR3 in amino acids: CASSLRDKLSGNTLYF. The part of the CDR3 DNA that was read is TGTGCCAGCAGTCTCCGGGACAAACTTTCTGGAAATACG.

Points on this clone: The germline and genes are mouse ones. The CDR3 end falls 4 residues outside the read, so it is completed with the germline J gene. The chain employs TRBV13-1 and TRBJ2-2; tentative D call: TRBD1 (5 bases). In germline, CDR1 is NSHNY, CDR2 SYGAGN. The CDR3 runs to 14 residues. Trimming removed 1 base from V and 4 bases from J, with 8 bases in between. The CDR3 bases that were read are TGTGCCAGCAGTGATCCCAGGGCCACCGGG. Its protein is CASSDPRATG. The CDR3 in full is CASSDPRATGQLYF.

This clone was observed at least ten times. Gene names and germline refer to mouse. The read terminates 4 residues before the CDR3 end, so the remaining end is supplied by the germline J gene. The V call is TRBV13-3, the J call TRBJ2-5, with 7 nucleotides matching TRBD2. J was trimmed by 0 bases and V by 1 base; bases with no gene match: 5. CDR1 and CDR2 (germline): NNHDY, SYVADS. The CDR3 is 16 amino acids. The CDR3 DNA, read in part, is TGTGCCAGCAGTGATTCGGGGGGGATTAACCAAGAC. Encoded protein: CASSDSGGINQD. The complete CDR3 protein is CASSDSGGINQDTQYF. Full variable domain (outside the CDR3, taken from reference TRBV13-3 and TRBJ2-5): EAAVTQSPRSKVAVTGGKVTLSCHQTNNHDYMYWYRQDTGHGLRLIHYSYVADSTEKGDIPDGYKASRPSQENFSLILELASLSQTAVYFCASSDSGGINQDTQYFGPGTRLLVL.

To note about this clone: Gene names refer to mouse genes. The sequenced fragment ends 4 residues before the CDR3 boundary, so the rest is inferred from the germline J gene. This sequence joins TRBV13-3 and TRBJ2-2; 8 bases are shared with TRBD2. The V gene's germline CDR1 is NNHDY and CDR2 SYVADS. The CDR3 extends over 16 amino acids. With V trimmed by 2 bases and J by 1 base, 4 bases remained unmatched. The CDR3 spells CASSERDWLNTGQLYF. The sequenced part of the CDR3 DNA is TGTGCCAGCAGTGAGAGGGACTGGTTAAACACCGGG. Full variable domain (remainder filled in from reference TRBV13-3 and TRBJ2-2): EAAVTQSPRSKVAVTGGKVTLSCHQTNNHDYMYWYRQDTGHGLRLIHYSYVADSTEKGDIPDGYKASRPSQENFSLILELASLSQTAVYFCASSERDWLNTGQLYFGEGSKLTVL.

For this clone: Gene names are the mouse ones. The read ends 4 residues before the CDR3 terminus; that terminus is restored from the germline J gene. This chain uses TRBV13-3 with TRBJ2-2; TRBD2 aligns across 14 bases. The length of the CDR3 is 17 residues. Per the germline V gene, CDR1 is NNHDY and CDR2 is SYVADS. V dropped 5 bases and J dropped 4; count of bases not matched to a gene: 7. The part of the CDR3 DNA that was read is TGTGCCAGCAGCGGGGACTGGGGGGGCGCCGGCACCGGG. As protein: CASSGDWGGAGTG. The entire CDR3 protein reads CASSGDWGGAGTGQLYF.

In its sample, this clone was seen a few times. The gene symbols are mouse symbols. The read ends 4 residues before the CDR3 terminus; that terminus is restored from the germline J gene. V gene TRBV1 combines with J gene TRBJ2-3; D may be TRBD1 (5 bases). Germline V lookup: CDR1 NSQYPW, CDR2 LRSPGD (reference sequence). The V end was cut by 1 base, the J end by 1 base, with 12 bases between. The CDR3 is 16 residues long. The CDR3 protein is CTCSAAGKEGAETLYF. CDR3 DNA (partial): TGCACCTGCAGTGCAGCAGGGAAGGAGGGTGCAGAA.

Turning to this clone: Mouse gene names apply. The DNA ends 4 residues before the CDR3 does, and the rest of the CDR3 is filled in from the germline J gene. This same CDR3 is encoded by further DNA sequences in the sample. V and J are TRBV1 and TRBJ2-2, with 9 bases identical to TRBD2. Unmatched junction bases numbered 3, after V lost 0 bases and J lost 1 base. The CDR3 totals 17 residues. CDR1 NSQYPW and CDR2 LRSPGD come from the germline V gene (reference sequence). The CDR3 sequence is CTCSADWGGLNTGQLYF. Incomplete CDR3 DNA: TGCACCTGCAGTGCAGATTGGGGGGGCCTAAACACCGGG.

This clone was seen at least ten times. All gene names here are mouse names. The CDR3 is cut off 4 residues early in the read; its end comes from the germline J gene. The chain carries TRBV19 and TRBJ2-7, with a weak D call TRBD1 (5 bases). The CDR3 has 15 residues. Trimming cost V 2 bases and J 0 bases, with 12 bases left between them. CDR1 FNHDT and CDR2 SITEND come from the germline V gene (reference sequence). CDR3 DNA (partial): TGTGCCAGCAGTATCCAGGGTGGATCCTCCTAT. It yields the protein CASSIQGGSSY. The full CDR3 is CASSIQGGSSYEQYF.

This clone was observed a few times. The protein given in TCRdb and the translation of the DNA differ at residue 17, and the sequence presented here derives from the DNA. Mouse germline and gene names are used. The CDR3 end lies 3 residues beyond the end of the read and is filled in from the germline J gene. This chain uses TRBV1 with TRBJ1-6; the match to TRBD1 covers 10 bases. TRBJ1-6 is recorded as an ORF, its role being uncertain. The V gene's germline CDR1 is NSQYPW and CDR2 LRSPGD (reference sequence). The junction had 9 bases not matched to a gene; V was cut back by 1 base and J by 0 bases. The CDR3 is made up of 20 amino acids. Incomplete CDR3 DNA: TGCACCTGCAGTGCAGGAAGACAGGGGGCTTCCCTTTCCTATAATTCGCCC. It is translated as CTCSAGRQGASLSYNSP. In full, the CDR3 reads CTCSAGRQGASLSYNSPLYF.

This clone has a handful of counts. Mouse gene names and germline throughout. The read halts 4 residues ahead of the CDR3 end, with the missing end drawn from the germline J gene. The V and J genes are TRBV1 and TRBJ2-2; D is unresolved. With 3 bases removed from V and 0 bases from J, the gap between germline ends came to 8 bases. CDR1 NSQYPW and CDR2 LRSPGD come from the germline V gene (reference sequence). This CDR3 has 15 residues. The part of the CDR3 DNA that was read is TGCACCTGCAGTGCGAGACATGCAAACACCGGG. It encodes CTCSARHANTG. The complete CDR3 protein is CTCSARHANTGQLYF.